The clone carrying this TCR beta chain was detected once. Antigen specificity is unknown. Generated by immunoSEQ multiplex PCR, the TCRdb table keeps only in-frame clones and is missing some. The repertoire consists of fewer than 200,000 clones, with 87% occurring once and the leading ten covering 1.1%. This entry is derived from a study of T cell responses to AZD1222 COVID-19 vaccine. The study, taken as a whole, reports: Spike-specific TCR breadth and depth were elevated following two AZD1222 doses. At baseline, seropositivity was found in only five or six AZD1222 recipients.

CDR3 length equals 13 residues. With 1 base removed from V and 7 bases from J, the gap between germline ends came to 10 bases. Germline-derived CDR1 and CDR2 are MNHNS and SASEGT. This chain joins TRBV6-1 and TRBJ1-1; D not resolved. This TCR derives from an adult who received the AZD1222 COVID-19 vaccine. This specimen consisted of peripheral blood, obtained 28 days after the second AZD1222 dose. CDR3 nucleotides: TGTGCCAGCAGTGAAGACCCTTTTTATGAAGCTTTCTTT. Translated, it gives CASSEDPFYEAFF.